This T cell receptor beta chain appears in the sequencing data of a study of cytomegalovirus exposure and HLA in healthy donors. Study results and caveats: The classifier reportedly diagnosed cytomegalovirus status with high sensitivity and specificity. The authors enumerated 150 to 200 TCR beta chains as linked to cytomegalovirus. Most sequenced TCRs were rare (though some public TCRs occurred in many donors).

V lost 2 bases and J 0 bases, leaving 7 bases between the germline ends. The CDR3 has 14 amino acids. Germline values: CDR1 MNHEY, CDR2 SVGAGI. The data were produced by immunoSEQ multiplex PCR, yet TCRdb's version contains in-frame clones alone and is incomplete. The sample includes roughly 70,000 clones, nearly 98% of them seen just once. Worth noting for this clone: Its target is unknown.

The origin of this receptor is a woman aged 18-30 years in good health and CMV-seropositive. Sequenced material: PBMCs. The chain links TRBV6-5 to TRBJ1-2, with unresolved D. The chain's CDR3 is CASSYNRANYGYTF. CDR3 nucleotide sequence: TGTGCCAGCAGTTACAACAGAGCTAACTATGGCTACACCTTC.